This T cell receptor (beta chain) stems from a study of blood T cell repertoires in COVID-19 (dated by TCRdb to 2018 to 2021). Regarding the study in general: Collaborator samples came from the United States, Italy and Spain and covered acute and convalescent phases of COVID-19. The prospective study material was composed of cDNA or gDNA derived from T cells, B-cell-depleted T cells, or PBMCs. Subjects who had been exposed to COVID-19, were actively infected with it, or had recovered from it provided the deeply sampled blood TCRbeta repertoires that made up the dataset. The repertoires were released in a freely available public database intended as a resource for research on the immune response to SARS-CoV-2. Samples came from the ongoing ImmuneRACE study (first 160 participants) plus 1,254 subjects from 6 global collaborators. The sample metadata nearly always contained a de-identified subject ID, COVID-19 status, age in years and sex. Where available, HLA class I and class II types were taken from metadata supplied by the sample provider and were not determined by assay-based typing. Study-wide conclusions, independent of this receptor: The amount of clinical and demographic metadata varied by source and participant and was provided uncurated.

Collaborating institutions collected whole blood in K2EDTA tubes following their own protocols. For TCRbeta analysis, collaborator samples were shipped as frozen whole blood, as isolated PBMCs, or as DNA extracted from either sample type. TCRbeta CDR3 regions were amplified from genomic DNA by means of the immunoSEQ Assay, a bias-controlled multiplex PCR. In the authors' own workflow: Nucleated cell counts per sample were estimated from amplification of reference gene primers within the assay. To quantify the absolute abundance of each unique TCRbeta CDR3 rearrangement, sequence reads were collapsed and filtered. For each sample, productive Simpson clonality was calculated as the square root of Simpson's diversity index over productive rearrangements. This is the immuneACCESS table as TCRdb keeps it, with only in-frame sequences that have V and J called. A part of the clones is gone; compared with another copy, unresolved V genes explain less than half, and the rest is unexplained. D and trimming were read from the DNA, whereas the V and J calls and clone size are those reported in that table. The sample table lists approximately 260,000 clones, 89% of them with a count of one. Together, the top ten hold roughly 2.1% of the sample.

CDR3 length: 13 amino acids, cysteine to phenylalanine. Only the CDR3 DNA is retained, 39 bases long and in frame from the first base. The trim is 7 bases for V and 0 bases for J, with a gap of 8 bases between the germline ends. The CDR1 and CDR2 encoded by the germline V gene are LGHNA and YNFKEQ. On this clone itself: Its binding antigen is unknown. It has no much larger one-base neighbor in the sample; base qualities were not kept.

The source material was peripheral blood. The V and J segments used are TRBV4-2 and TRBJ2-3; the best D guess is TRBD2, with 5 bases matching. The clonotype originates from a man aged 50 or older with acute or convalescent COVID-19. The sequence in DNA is TGTGCCAGCAATGAGGGAAGCACAGATACGCAGTATTTT. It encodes CASNEGSTDTQYF.